Listed below are T cell receptor beta chains from one sample, sequenced in a study of cytomegalovirus exposure and HLA in healthy donors. Clones were read by immunoSEQ multiplex PCR, and TCRdb kept only the in-frame ones, dropping some. The sample has 150,000 to 200,000 clones; more than 80% are singletons. The sample consisted of PBMCs. Receptors were obtained from a man aged 18 to 29 in good health and CMV-seropositive. Each CDR3 is given with its conserved first and last residue. The order of the fields is V gene, J gene, clone size, D gene, CDR3 DNA, CDR3 protein. D genes are given only for firm matches. Size is stated for part of the rows, as once, few or many counts, or as a class when the clone is expanded.

v_gene: TRBV27
j_gene: TRBJ1-1
abundance: NA
d_gene: NA
CDR3nt: TGTGCCAGCAGTGCGGGGGGGCGCTGGACTGAAGCTTTCTTT
CDR3aa: CASSAGGRWTEAFF

v_gene: TRBV6-5
j_gene: TRBJ2-5
abundance: NA
d_gene: TRBD2
CDR3nt: TGTGCCAGCAGTTACTGGGAAGGGAGGGGAGAGACCCAGTACTTC
CDR3aa: CASSYWEGRGETQYF

v_gene: TRBV5-4
j_gene: TRBJ2-7
abundance: NA
d_gene: TRBD2
CDR3nt: TGTGCCAGCAGCTTGGAGGGAGGGCGGGCGTACGAGCAGTACTTC
CDR3aa: CASSLEGGRAYEQYF

v_gene: TRBV11-1
j_gene: TRBJ1-5
abundance: NA
d_gene: NA
CDR3nt: TGTGCCAGCAGCTTAGTAACCGGGGATCAGCCCCAGCATTTT
CDR3aa: CASSLVTGDQPQHF

v_gene: TRBV23-1
j_gene: TRBJ2-1
abundance: few
d_gene: TRBD2
CDR3nt: TGCGCCAGCACCCAGACTAGCGCTAGCTCCTACAATGAGCAGTTCTTC
CDR3aa: CASTQTSASSYNEQFF

v_gene: TRBV4-2
j_gene: TRBJ2-3
abundance: NA
d_gene: TRBD2
CDR3nt: TGTGCCAGCAGCCAAGTGTTAGCGGGGGGCACAGATACGCAGTATTTT
CDR3aa: CASSQVLAGGTDTQYF

v_gene: TRBV7-3
j_gene: TRBJ1-5
abundance: NA
d_gene: NA
CDR3nt: TGTGCCAGCAGCTCCCCGGACAGAAATCAGCCCCAGCATTTT
CDR3aa: CASSSPDRNQPQHF

v_gene: TRBV9
j_gene: TRBJ2-1
abundance: once
d_gene: TRBD2
CDR3nt: TGTGCCAGCAGCGAGCGGACAGAGATTCCGGGACTAGCGAGGAATGAGCAGTTCTTC
CDR3aa: CASSERTEIPGLARNEQFF

v_gene: TRBV6-5
j_gene: TRBJ2-5
abundance: once
d_gene: TRBD1
CDR3nt: TGTGCCAGCCGAAGGGGGCAGGCCGGGGAGACCCAGTACTTC
CDR3aa: CASRRGQAGETQYF

v_gene: TRBV29-1
j_gene: TRBJ2-7
abundance: NA
d_gene: TRBD1
CDR3nt: TGCAGCGTTGAAGTTGGGACAGGGACCTACGAGCAGTACTTC
CDR3aa: CSVEVGTGTYEQYF

v_gene: TRBV28
j_gene: TRBJ1-5
abundance: NA
d_gene: NA
CDR3nt: TGTGCCAGCAGTTTGCCTCAGGGTCTGGGGAATCAGCCCCAGCATTTT
CDR3aa: CASSLPQGLGNQPQHF